This entry features one T cell receptor beta chain sequence. The data stem from a study of cytomegalovirus exposure and HLA in healthy donors. PCR primers comprised 60 Vbeta and 13 Jbeta primers. Some clones are missing from TCRdb's copy, which holds only in-frame ones; the method was immunoSEQ multiplex PCR. The table has roughly 150,000 clones, 81% seen once. V gave up 4 bases and J gave up 7 bases, with 11 bases separating them. The CDR3 totals 12 residues. Germline V lookup: CDR1 SGHRS, CDR2 YFSETQ. The material sequenced was PBMCs. The chain links TRBV5-1 to TRBJ1-1, with D unclear. The TCR was taken from a man between 45 and 60 years old in good health and CMV-seropositive. The CDR3: CASSLGGREAFF. DNA of the CDR3: TGCGCCAGCAGCCTGGGAGGCCGTGAAGCTTTCTTT. Combining the CDR3 with reference TRBV5-1 and TRBJ1-1 gives the whole variable domain KAGVTQTPRYLIKTRGQQVTLSCSPISGHRSVSWYQQTPGQGLQFLFEYFSETQRNKGNFPGRFSGRQFSNSRSEMNVSTLELGDSALYLCASSLGGREAFFGQGTRLTVV.